The 4 T cell receptor beta chains presented below share a single source sample, sequenced in a study of T cells in Graves' hyperthyroidism and ophthalmopathy. Amplification of TCR beta CDR3 regions was performed using RNA transcripts as template. The TCR CDR3 first-round RT-PCR relied on the HTBI primer set. TCRdb reprocessed the multiplex PCR reads via MiXCR and lists one record per CDR3 protein. This sample has 190,000 or so distinct CDR3 sequences, with about 17% found just once. The material sequenced was blood. Source of these receptors: a man aged 40-49 years with Graves' hyperthyroidism.

This clonotype appeared many times. CDR3 region: CSASGQGLYIQYF. In DNA, the CDR3 is TGCAGTGCTAGTGGGCAGGGTCTTTACATTCAGTACTTC. The chain is built from TRBV20-1 and TRBJ2-4; D perhaps matches TRBD1 (5 bases). This CDR3 has 13 amino acids. Trimming stripped 3 bases from V and 8 bases from J, with 14 bases between. The germline V gene encodes CDR1 DFQATT and CDR2 SNEGSKA (reference sequence).

The gene calls are TRBV20-1 and TRBJ2-7; 10 positions match TRBD1. The V segment lost 0 bases and the J segment 5 bases; nucleotides outside the gene matches: 4. The CDR3 has 14 amino acids. Per the germline V gene, CDR1 is DFQATT and CDR2 is SNEGSKA (reference sequence). CDR3 DNA sequence: TGCAGTGCTAGAGATCCCGGGACAGGGGACGAGCAGTACTTC. Encoded protein: CSARDPGTGDEQYF.

In this sample, this clonotype turned up many times. The CDR3 nucleotides read TGTGCCAGCAAGGGGGCTAGCAGAGGCGGGGAGCTGTTTTTT. It is translated as CASKGASRGGELFF. The J gene is TRBJ2-2, the V gene TRBV2; TRBD1 agrees at 7 bases. This CDR3 contains 14 residues. V was pared by 7 bases and J by 7 bases, with 9 bases of the junction left unmatched. Germline V CDR1 and CDR2: SNHLY, FYNNEI.

The sample holds many counts of this clonotype. J is TRBJ2-7 and V is TRBV2; D uncertain. Germline CDR1 is SNHLY and CDR2 is FYNNEI. CDR3 length: 13 residues. The V end was cut by 4 bases, the J end by 3 bases, with 10 bases between. The CDR3 here is CASSGAGLYEQYF. The CDR3 coding sequence is TGTGCCAGCAGTGGCGCAGGCCTCTACGAGCAGTACTTC.